Sequencing of this T cell receptor (beta chain) was carried out in a study of neurological immune-mediated disorders. This clonotype was counted many times. The antigen is undetermined. Study-wide results and caveats: No link was found between any clinical or MRI feature and the multiple sclerosis repertoire cluster.

The junction had 7 bases not matched to a gene; V was cut back by 6 bases and J by 5 bases. This CDR3 has 14 residues. Per germline, CDR1 SGHAT and CDR2 FQNNGV. The authors produced cDNA by 5'RACE using 10-nucleotide random UMIs. A single record per CDR3 protein comes from TCRdb applying MiXCR to the 5' RACE reads. The repertoire holds roughly 17,000 distinct CDR3 sequences, with around 2.5% as singletons. The sample comprised PBMCs. The clonotype was recovered from a woman aged 18-29 years with multiple sclerosis. V is TRBV11-2 and J is TRBJ1-1; 9 bases line up with TRBD1. CDR3 in amino acids: CASREQGARTEAFF. The CDR3 DNA follows: TGTGCCAGCAGAGAACAGGGGGCGCGAACTGAAGCTTTCTTT.